These 8 T cell receptor beta chains originate from one sample sequenced in a study of T cell repertoires in cytomegalovirus infection. TCRdb re-called the reads through MiXCR, storing one row per CDR3 protein. The sample records approximately 400,000 distinct CDR3 sequences, approximately 32% being singletons. Sequencing was performed on PBMCs. Receptors were obtained from a human donor in good health (CMV status not recorded). Some clones in this sample may be carry-over from other donors' samples.

CDR3 coding DNA: TGTGCCAGTAGTATCGACAGGAATGAGACCCAGTACTTC. The encoded protein is CASSIDRNETQYF. This rearrangement joins TRBV19 to TRBJ2-5; D is perhaps TRBD1 (6 bases). From germline, CDR1 is LNHDA and CDR2 SQIVND (reference sequence). CDR3 size: 13 residues. V lost 3 bases to trimming and J lost 5 bases, with 10 bases between them.

This clonotype has more than one count but fewer than ten. The chain recombines TRBV6-1 with TRBJ2-1; TRBD1 aligns across 8 bases. CDR1 is MNHNS and CDR2 is SASEGT in the germline V gene. The length of the CDR3 is 14 residues. J lost 5 bases, V lost 5 bases, and 5 bases had no gene match. CDR3 sequence: CASSRTGSNNEQFF. The CDR3 nucleotides are TGTGCCAGCAGTAGGACAGGGAGTAACAATGAGCAGTTCTTC.

This chain joins TRBV10-3 and TRBJ2-5; 11 bases are shared with TRBD1. Per the germline V gene, CDR1 is ENHRY and CDR2 is SYGVKD. This CDR3 is 14 amino acids long. Germline trimming cut 4 bases from V and 5 bases from J; bases unmatched to any gene: 3. CDR3 residues: CAISVGTGGETQYF. The CDR3 bases are TGTGCCATCAGTGTGGGGACAGGGGGGGAGACCCAGTACTTC.

This clonotype was seen ten or more times. The chain recombines TRBV7-2 with TRBJ1-4; a weak D match, TRBD1 (6 bases). The CDR3 totals 15 residues. The ends were cut back, 1 base at V and 7 bases at J, with 13 bases in the middle. Germline values: CDR1 SGHTA, CDR2 FQGNSA. CDR3 coding DNA: TGTGCCAGCAGCTTAGAAGGGGGGGGAATTGAAAAACTGTTTTTT. Translating it yields CASSLEGGGIEKLFF.

The V call is TRBV24-1, the J call TRBJ2-2; D remains unclear. Germline V lookup: CDR1 KGHDR, CDR2 SFDVKD. The CDR3 is 15 residues long. Trimming left V 0 bases short and J 6 bases short, with 10 bases between. The CDR3 sequence is CATSDLFADAGELFF. CDR3 nucleotide sequence: TGTGCCACCAGTGATTTGTTCGCGGATGCCGGGGAGCTGTTTTTT.

This clonotype occurred a few times. The V gene is TRBV5-4, the J gene TRBJ1-1, with a possible D match to TRBD1 (5 bases). This CDR3 is 15 amino acids long. Trimming removed 0 bases from V and 0 bases from J, with 9 bases in between. Looked up from germline, CDR1 is SGHNT and CDR2 is YYREEE (reference sequence). The CDR3 reads CASSLETVMNTEAFF. DNA for the CDR3: TGTGCCAGCAGCTTGGAGACAGTCATGAACACTGAAGCTTTCTTT. Full variable domain (missing parts from reference TRBV5-4 and TRBJ1-1): ETGVTQSPTHLIKTRGQQVTLRCSSQSGHNTVSWYQQALGQGPQFIFQYYREEENGRGNFPPRFSGLQFPNYSSELNVNALELDDSALYLCASSLETVMNTEAFFGQGTRLTVV.

The chain combines TRBV19 with TRBJ1-2, with D maybe TRBD1 (5 bases). The CDR3 is 16 amino acids. Trimming removed 4 bases at V and 7 bases at J, with 22 bases between. Germline V gene sequence: CDR1 LNHDA, CDR2 SQIVND (reference sequence). The CDR3 DNA sequence: TGTGCCAGTAGTACCCCAGGGACGGAAGGACTAGGTGGCTACACCTTC. It translates to CASSTPGTEGLGGYTF.

V usage is TRBV7-8 and J usage is TRBJ2-5; D gene uncertain. V was trimmed by 5 bases and J by 0 bases, leaving 10 bases between them. CDR1 and CDR2 (germline): SGHVS, FQNEAQ. CDR3 length: 14 residues. CDR3 loop: CASSAPGHQETQYF. In DNA form, the CDR3 reads TGTGCCAGCAGCGCACCAGGCCACCAAGAGACCCAGTACTTC.